Listed below are T cell receptor beta chains from one sample, sequenced in a study of T cell repertoires in cytomegalovirus infection. The antigens for these receptors are not known. TCRdb re-called the reads through MiXCR, storing one row per CDR3 protein. The sample includes about 180,000 distinct CDR3 sequences, about 20% of them seen just once. The source was CD8+ T cells from cultured PBMCs, collected from culture after CMV antigen stimulation. These TCRs come from a human donor in good health (CMV status not recorded). Some clones in this sample may be carry-over from other donors' samples. CDR3s include the opening cysteine and the closing phenylalanine or tryptophan. A D gene is named only where the DNA matches it firmly. Size tells how often a clone was seen (once, few, many) or the class of an expanded clone, and some rows leave it out.

TRBJ2-2 - - TRBV7-2 CASSVGSVANTGELFF TGTGCCAGCAGCGTAGGGTCAGTCGCGAACACCGGGGAGCTGTTTTTT
TRBJ1-1 - many TRBV27 CASSLQGNTEAFF TGTGCCAGCAGTTTACAGGGGAACACTGAAGCTTTCTTT
TRBJ1-2 TRBD1 - TRBV6-1 CASSEPGQGALYYGYTF TGTGCCAGCAGTGAACCGGGACAGGGGGCGCTTTACTATGGCTACACCTTC
TRBJ1-5 TRBD1 few TRBV4-1 CASSQDKGGGQPQHF TGCGCCAGCAGCCAAGATAAAGGGGGCGGGCAGCCCCAGCATTTT
TRBJ1-2 TRBD1 - TRBV7-2 CASSHRDSPNYGYTF TGTGCCAGCAGCCACCGGGACAGCCCTAACTATGGCTACACCTTC
TRBJ1-2 TRBD1 - TRBV7-3 CASSLTGQGVYGYTF TGTGCCAGCAGCTTAACGGGACAGGGGGTATATGGCTACACCTTC
TRBJ2-5 TRBD1 - TRBV11-2 CASSWGQKPNQETQYF TGTGCCAGCAGCTGGGGACAGAAACCCAACCAAGAGACCCAGTACTTC
TRBJ1-1 - few TRBV4-3 CASSLQPENTEAFF TGCGCCAGCAGCCTCCAACCAGAGAACACTGAAGCTTTCTTT
TRBJ2-3 - few TRBV28 CASSPAISGTPVGASTDTQYF TGTGCCAGCAGTCCAGCCATTTCTGGGACACCCGTTGGGGCCAGCACAGATACGCAGTATTTT
TRBJ2-5 TRBD2 few TRBV6-5 CASTELAGGQETQYF TGTGCCAGCACCGAACTAGCGGGGGGTCAAGAGACCCAGTACTTC
TRBJ1-1 - - TRBV27 CASSVPGLSEGAFF TGTGCCAGCAGTGTCCCGGGGCTCTCAGAGGGAGCTTTCTTT
TRBJ2-1 TRBD1 - TRBV12-5 CASGAGSGQGVEQFF TGTGCTAGTGGTGCGGGGTCGGGACAGGGGGTTGAGCAGTTCTTC
TRBJ1-1 TRBD1 few TRBV7-9 CASSGTGSRTEAFF TGTGCCAGTTCCGGGACAGGGTCGAGGACTGAAGCTTTCTTT
TRBJ2-1 TRBD1 few TRBV4-3 CASSHPGQGAYEQFF TGCGCCAGCAGCCATCCCGGACAGGGGGCATATGAGCAGTTCTTC
TRBJ1-2 - few TRBV12-3/TRBV12-4 CASSLAIGLGASDYGYTF TGTGCCAGCAGTTTAGCGATAGGTTTAGGGGCATCCGACTATGGCTACACCTTC
TRBJ2-3 TRBD1 - TRBV27 CASSSDRGGADTQYF TGTGCCAGCAGTTCAGACAGGGGCGGGGCAGATACGCAGTATTTT
TRBJ1-6 TRBD1 few TRBV7-2 CASSLSSPRTGGTPLHF TGTGCCAGCAGCTTATCGTCCCCGCGAACAGGGGGAACACCCCTCCACTTT